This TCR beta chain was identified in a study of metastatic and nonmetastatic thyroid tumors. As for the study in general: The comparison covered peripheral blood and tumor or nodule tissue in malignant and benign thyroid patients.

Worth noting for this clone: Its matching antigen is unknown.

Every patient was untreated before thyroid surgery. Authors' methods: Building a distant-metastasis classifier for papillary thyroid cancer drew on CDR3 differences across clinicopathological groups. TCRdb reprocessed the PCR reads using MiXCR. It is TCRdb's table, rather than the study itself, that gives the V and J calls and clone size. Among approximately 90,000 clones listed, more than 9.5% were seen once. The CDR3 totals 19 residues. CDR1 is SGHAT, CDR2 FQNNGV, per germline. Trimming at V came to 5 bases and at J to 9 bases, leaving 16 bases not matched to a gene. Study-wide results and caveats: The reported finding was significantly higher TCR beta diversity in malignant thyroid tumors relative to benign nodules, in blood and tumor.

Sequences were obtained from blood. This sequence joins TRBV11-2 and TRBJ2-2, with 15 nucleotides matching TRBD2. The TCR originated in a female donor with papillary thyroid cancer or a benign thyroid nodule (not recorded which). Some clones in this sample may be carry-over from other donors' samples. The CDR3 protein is CASSRPGGLAGGRTWELFF. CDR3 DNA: TGTGCCAGCAGCCGACCTGGGGGACTAGCGGGAGGTCGAACCTGGGAGCTGTTTTTT.